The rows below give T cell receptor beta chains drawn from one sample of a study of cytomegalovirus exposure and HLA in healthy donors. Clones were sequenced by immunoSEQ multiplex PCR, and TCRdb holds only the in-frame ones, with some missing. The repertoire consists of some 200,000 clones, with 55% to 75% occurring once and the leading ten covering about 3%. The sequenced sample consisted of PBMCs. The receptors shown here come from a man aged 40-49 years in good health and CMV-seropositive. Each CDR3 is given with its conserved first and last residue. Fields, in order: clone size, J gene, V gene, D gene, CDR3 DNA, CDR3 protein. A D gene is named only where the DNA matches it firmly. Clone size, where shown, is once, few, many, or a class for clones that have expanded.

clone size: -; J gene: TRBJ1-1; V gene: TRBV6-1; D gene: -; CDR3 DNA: TGTGCCAGCAGTATGGAGGGCAGCATGAACACTGAAGCTTTCTTT; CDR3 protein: CASSMEGSMNTEAFF
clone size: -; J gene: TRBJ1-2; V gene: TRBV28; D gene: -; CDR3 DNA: TGTGCCAGCAGTCCCACCAAGAGCTATGGTAGCTACACCTTC; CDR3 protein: CASSPTKSYGSYTF
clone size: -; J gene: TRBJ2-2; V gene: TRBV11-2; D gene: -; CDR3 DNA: TGTGCCAGCAGCTTAAGCAGGGTGGCCACCGGGGAGCTGTTTTTT; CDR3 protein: CASSLSRVATGELFF
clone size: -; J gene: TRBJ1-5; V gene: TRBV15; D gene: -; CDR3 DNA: TGTGCCACCAGCAGATGGCAGGGGAATAATCAGCCCCAGCATTTT; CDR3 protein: CATSRWQGNNQPQHF
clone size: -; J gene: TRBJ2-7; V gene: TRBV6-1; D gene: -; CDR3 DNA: TGTGCCAGCAGTTCCTACGACAGGGCGGGGGAGCAGTACTTC; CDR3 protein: CASSSYDRAGEQYF
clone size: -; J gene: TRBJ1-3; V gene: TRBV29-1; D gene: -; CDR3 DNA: TGCAGCGTGGGCAGGGGTGGAAACACCATATATTTT; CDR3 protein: CSVGRGGNTIYF
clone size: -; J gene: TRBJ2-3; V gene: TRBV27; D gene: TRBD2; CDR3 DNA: TGTGCCAGCAGCAGCACTAGCGGAGATACGCAGTATTTT; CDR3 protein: CASSSTSGDTQYF
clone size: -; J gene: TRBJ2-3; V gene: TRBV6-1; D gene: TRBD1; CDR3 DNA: TGTGCCAGCAGTCCGCGGGACAGGGCATCGGATACGCAGTATTTT; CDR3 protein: CASSPRDRASDTQYF
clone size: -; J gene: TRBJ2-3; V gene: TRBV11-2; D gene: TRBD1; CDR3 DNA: TGTGCCAGCAGCCCGCCGGGACAGGGAATGTTGGGCACAGATACGCAGTATTTT; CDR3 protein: CASSPPGQGMLGTDTQYF
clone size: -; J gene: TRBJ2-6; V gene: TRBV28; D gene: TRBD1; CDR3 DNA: TGTGCCAGCAGTCCTGGGACAGGGGGAGCCAACGTCCTGACTTTC; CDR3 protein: CASSPGTGGANVLTF
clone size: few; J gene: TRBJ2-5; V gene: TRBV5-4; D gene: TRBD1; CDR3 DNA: TGTGCCAGCAGCTCCGCGGGTGGGCAGGGGGCATGGGAGACCCAGTACTTC; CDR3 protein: CASSSAGGQGAWETQYF
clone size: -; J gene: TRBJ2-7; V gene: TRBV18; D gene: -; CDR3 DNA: TGTGCCAGCTCACCACAGCCGGAAGGGGTCTACGAGCAGTACTTC; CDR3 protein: CASSPQPEGVYEQYF
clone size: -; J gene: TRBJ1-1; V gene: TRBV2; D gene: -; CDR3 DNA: TGTGCCAGCAGTTTCCGAGCTGAAGCTTTCTTT; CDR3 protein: CASSFRAEAFF
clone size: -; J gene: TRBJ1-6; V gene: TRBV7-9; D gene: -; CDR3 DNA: TGTGCCAGCAGCTTCGCACTCTATAATTCACCCCTCCACTTT; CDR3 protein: CASSFALYNSPLHF
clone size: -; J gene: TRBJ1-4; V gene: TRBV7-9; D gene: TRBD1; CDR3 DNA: TGTGCCAGCAGCTTCGGGACAGGACGAAATGAAAAACTGTTTTTT; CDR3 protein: CASSFGTGRNEKLFF